Each of the 21 T cell receptor beta chains below was sequenced from the same sample in a study of Ad26.COV2.S vaccination and SARS-CoV-2 variants. Measured with immunoSEQ multiplex PCR; TCRdb has only the in-frame clones, and not every one. Of around 300,000 clones in the sample, about 88% were seen once. Noted treatment: around 19 received Ad26.COV2.S at low or high dose, single or two shots; about 5 received placebo; per-sample allocation not given. All samples were drawn on day 63, counting from the first vaccine or placebo injection. The sequenced sample was peripheral blood, obtained in a trial of Ad26.COV2.S vaccine versus placebo. The receptors derive from a person aged 18 to 65 who received the Ad26.COV2.S COVID-19 vaccine or a placebo.

DNA of the CDR3: TGTGCCAGCTCACCATACGGAAGGGCCTCAGGAAACACCATATATTTT. Its translation: CASSPYGRASGNTIYF. The chain couples TRBV18 to TRBJ1-3, with unresolved D. The CDR3 is made up of 16 amino acids. Germline-derived CDR1 and CDR2 are KGHSH and LQKENI. Between the trimmed V and J ends, which lost 2 bases and 4 bases, there was a span of 15 bases.

V is TRBV28 and J is TRBJ2-1, with D possibly matching TRBD2 (5 bases). The V gene lost 3 bases and the J gene lost 8 bases, with 14 bases spanning the gap. The CDR3 is made up of 14 amino acids. Germline V gene sequence: CDR1 MDHEN, CDR2 SYDVKM. Written as DNA, the CDR3 is TGTGCCAGCAGTTTCGTGTCTGCGGGTGATGAGCAGTTCTTC. It specifies CASSFVSAGDEQFF.

The table lists this clone with a count of one. The rearrangement links TRBV5-4 to TRBJ2-2; TRBD2 might be the D (7 bases). The V gene lost 5 bases and the J gene lost 0 bases, with 14 bases spanning the gap. CDR3 length: 16 residues. Germline assignment: CDR1 SGHNT and CDR2 YYREEE (reference sequence). Here the CDR3 DNA reads TGTGCCAGCAGTTCCGGGGGGCGGGCGAACACCGGGGAGCTGTTTTTT. Amino acids: CASSSGGRANTGELFF.

V and J are TRBV9 and TRBJ2-2, with 13 bases fitting TRBD2. This CDR3 has 16 amino acids. CDR1 is SGDLS, CDR2 YYNGEE, per germline. CDR3 DNA: TGTGATTCCTCCGGGACTAGCGGGACGAACACCGGGGAGCTGTTTTTT. It translates to CDSSGTSGTNTGELFF. Together with reference TRBV9 and TRBJ2-2, the CDR3 gives the full variable domain: DSGVTQTPKHLITATGQRVTLRCSPRSGDLSVYWYQQSLDQGLQFLIQYYNGEERAKGNILERFSAQQFPDLHSELNLSSLELGDSALYFCDSSGTSGTNTGELFFGEGSRLTVL.

The genes are TRBV5-1 and TRBJ2-7; a possible D gene is TRBD2 (5 bases). V lost 2 bases and J lost 3, with 6 bases in between. Germline assignment: CDR1 SGHRS and CDR2 YFSETQ. The CDR3 has 12 amino acids. CDR3 sequence reads: CASSFGDYEQYF. For the CDR3, the DNA is TGCGCCAGCAGCTTCGGGGACTACGAGCAGTACTTC.

V usage is TRBV6-5 and J usage is TRBJ1-2, with D uncertain. The CDR3 runs to 13 residues. CDR1 MNHEY and CDR2 SVGAGI come from the germline V gene. V was cut by 2 bases and J by 8 bases, with 12 bases left in between. The CDR3 sequence: CASSYGQVGGYTF. The CDR3 DNA sequence: TGTGCCAGCAGTTACGGGCAGGTTGGGGGCTACACCTTC.

Concerning this clone: A junction end diverges from the germline sequence, so it may reflect a read error. The J gene is TRBJ1-2, the V gene TRBV2, with 7 bases identical to TRBD1. The CDR3 covers 18 residues. Per the germline V gene, CDR1 is SNHLY and CDR2 is FYNNEI. This CDR3 reads CASNTGQWRSTPHLGLLF. The CDR3 nucleotides read TGTGCCAGCAATACGGGACAGTGGAGATCTACGCCTCATCTCGGATTATTATTC.

V gene TRBV9 combines with J gene TRBJ1-2; 9 positions match TRBD1. J lost 6 bases, V lost 1 base, and 19 bases had no gene match. CDR3 size: 19 residues. Germline V gives CDR1 SGDLS, CDR2 YYNGEE. The CDR3 loop is CASSVHSTYPGQGLDGYTF. CDR3 nucleotides: TGTGCCAGCAGCGTACATTCCACATACCCGGGACAGGGACTGGATGGCTACACCTTC. Looking up the rest from reference TRBV9 and TRBJ1-2 gives the full variable domain: DSGVTQTPKHLITATGQRVTLRCSPRSGDLSVYWYQQSLDQGLQFLIQYYNGEERAKGNILERFSAQQFPDLHSELNLSSLELGDSALYFCASSVHSTYPGQGLDGYTFGSGTRLTVV.

The rearrangement links TRBV29-1 to TRBJ1-6; a possible D gene is TRBD1 (5 bases). This CDR3 is built from 14 residues. V lost 4 bases and J 6 bases, leaving 13 bases between the germline ends. Germline CDR1 is SQVTM and CDR2 is ANQGSEA. CDR3 nucleotides: TGCAGCGTTGCCACGGGACCGGCTAATTCACCCCTCCACTTT. Amino acids: CSVATGPANSPLHF.

CDR3 residues: CAREGSGQGTVNTGELFF. DNA of the CDR3: TGTGCCAGGGAGGGGTCCGGGCAGGGGACCGTAAACACCGGGGAGCTGTTTTTT. The rearrangement joins TRBV7-9 to TRBJ2-2; perhaps D is TRBD1 or TRBD2 (6 bases each). Per the germline V gene, CDR1 is SEHNR and CDR2 is FQNEAQ (reference sequence). V lost 9 bases and J lost 2, with 25 bases in between. The CDR3 runs 18 residues. Complete variable domain (other parts from reference TRBV7-9 and TRBJ2-2): DTGVSQNPRHKITKRGQNVTFRCDPISEHNRLYWYRQTLGQGPEFLTYFQNEAQLEKSRLLSDRFSAERPKGSFSTLEIQRTEQGDSAMYLCAREGSGQGTVNTGELFFGEGSRLTVL.

CDR3 DNA sequence: TGTGCCAGCAAGGGTAGCGGCTACGAGCAGTACTTC. It encodes CASKGSGYEQYF. The chain combines TRBV27 with TRBJ2-7; TRBD2 is a possible D gene (6 bases). This CDR3 has 12 residues. The germline V gene has CDR1 MNHEY and CDR2 SMNVEV (reference sequence). The V gene lost 7 bases and the J gene lost 3 bases, with 10 bases spanning the gap.

Comments on this clone: The sample contains more than one DNA sequence encoding this CDR3. The chain uses TRBV6-1 and TRBJ2-3; D perhaps matches TRBD2 (7 bases). The CDR3 spans 15 residues. V was clipped by 0 bases and J by 4 bases, with 11 bases between them. Germline V CDR1 and CDR2: MNHNS, SASEGT. As DNA, the CDR3 is TGTGCCAGCAGTGAAGCGGGGGGGCGCGCAGATACGCAGTATTTT. It codes for CASSEAGGRADTQYF.

Written as DNA, the CDR3 is TGTGCCAGCAGTACTGGACACGCAGGGCAGTTCTTC. Translating gives CASSTGHAGQFF. The chain couples TRBV6-5 to TRBJ2-1; a weak D match, TRBD1 (5 bases). The V gene's germline CDR1 is MNHEY and CDR2 SVGAGI. The CDR3 is 12 residues long. The V end was cut by 5 bases, the J end by 12 bases, with 14 bases between.

The gene calls are TRBV18 and TRBJ2-1, with TRBD1 identical over 10 bases. The CDR3 has 12 amino acids. Germline V gives CDR1 KGHSH, CDR2 LQKENI. The ends lost 3 bases at V and 14 bases at J; junction bases unmatched: 4. CDR3 sequence: CASSPGQGMEFF. CDR3 coding DNA: TGTGCCAGCTCACCGGGACAGGGGATGGAGTTCTTC. The variable domain in full, with the rest retrieved from reference TRBV18 and TRBJ2-1, is NAGVMQNPRHLVRRRGQEARLRCSPMKGHSHVYWYRQLPEEGLKFMVYLQKENIIDESGMPKERFSAEFPKEGPSILRIQQVVRGDSAAYFCASSPGQGMEFFGPGTRLTVL.

The gene calls are TRBV6-6 and TRBJ1-2; TRBD1 is a possible D gene (5 bases). V lost 3 bases and J lost 6, with 11 bases in between. Germline V gene sequence: CDR1 MNHNY, CDR2 SVGAGI (reference sequence). The CDR3 sequence is 13 residues long. This chain's CDR3 is CASSYSTRDGYTF. CDR3 coding DNA: TGTGCCAGCAGTTATTCGACCAGGGATGGCTACACCTTC.

This rearrangement joins TRBV27 to TRBJ1-2; D is undetermined. The CDR3 length is 15 residues. Trimming shortened V by 7 bases and J by 8 bases, and 23 bases separated the two germline ends. Germline loops: CDR1 MNHEY, CDR2 SMNVEV (reference sequence). CDR3 DNA: TGTGCCAGCACTTCCTACGGTGACCCCCTACGGGGCTACACCTTC. Its protein product is CASTSYGDPLRGYTF.

The chain combines TRBV7-9 with TRBJ2-7, with D possibly matching TRBD1 (7 bases). There are 16 residues in the CDR3. The V end was cut by 1 base, the J end by 4 bases, with 17 bases between. Germline assignment: CDR1 SEHNR and CDR2 FQNEAQ (reference sequence). CDR3 coding DNA: TGTGCCAGCAGCTTAGAGGGCGGGACAGTTCTTTACGAGCAGTACTTC. Its protein is CASSLEGGTVLYEQYF.

The rearrangement uses TRBV6-5 and TRBJ2-7; 8 positions agree with TRBD1. CDR1 and CDR2 (germline): MNHEY, SVGAGI. After removal of 6 bases from V and 3 bases from J, the junction contained 10 bases not matched to a gene. The CDR3 covers 15 residues. The chain's CDR3 is CASRVTGTGNYEQYF. In DNA, the CDR3 is TGTGCCAGCAGGGTGACCGGGACAGGTAACTACGAGCAGTACTTC.

The chain carries TRBV30 and TRBJ2-7; D assignment may be TRBD1 or TRBD2 (5 bases each). The CDR3 has 13 residues. The germline V and J ends were trimmed by 2 bases and 3 bases, with 11 bases remaining between them. Germline CDR1 and CDR2: GTSNPN and SVGIG (reference sequence). The CDR3 protein is CAWSRDGDYEQYF. The CDR3 coding sequence is TGTGCCTGGAGTAGGGACGGAGACTACGAGCAGTACTTC.

The chain carries TRBV4-3 and TRBJ2-7, with 7 positions matching TRBD2. The germline gives CDR1 LGHNA, CDR2 YSLEER. After removal of 1 base from V and 2 bases from J, the junction contained 5 bases not matched to a gene. CDR3 length: 15 residues. CDR3 DNA: TGCGCCAGCAGCCAAGCAAGCGGGACTCCCTACGAGCAGTACTTC. Protein sequence: CASSQASGTPYEQYF.

This rearrangement joins TRBV24-1 to TRBJ2-1; D ambiguous. Germline-derived CDR1 and CDR2 are KGHDR and SFDVKD. V lost 2 bases and J 3 bases, leaving 13 bases between the germline ends. CDR3 size: 16 residues. CDR3 sequence (DNA): TGTGCCACCAGTGATTCTACCCAACCCTACTACAATGAGCAGTTCTTC. Its protein is CATSDSTQPYYNEQFF.